These 19 T cell receptor beta chains originate from one sample sequenced in a study of cytomegalovirus exposure and HLA in healthy donors. Profiling relied on immunoSEQ multiplex PCR, and the TCRdb table lists in-frame clones only, not all of them. The data hold 100,000 to 150,000 clones, with 75% to 90% observed a single time. Sequences were obtained from PBMCs. These receptors all come from a woman aged 18-30 years in good health and CMV-seronegative.

J is TRBJ2-1 and V is TRBV2; TRBD2 matches 7 bases. The trim removed 5 bases at V and 9 bases at J, leaving 13 bases unmatched. This CDR3 is 15 amino acids long. CDR1 SNHLY and CDR2 FYNNEI come from the germline V gene. This CDR3 reads CASSPGREFRVEQFF. The CDR3 DNA sequence: TGTGCCAGCAGTCCCGGGCGGGAGTTTCGCGTTGAGCAGTTCTTC.

The chain has TRBV5-4 and TRBJ1-4; 11 nucleotides agree with TRBD1. V trimming: 4 bases; J trimming: 6 bases; junction bases outside the gene matches: 5. Germline V CDR1 and CDR2: SGHNT, YYREEE (reference sequence). This CDR3 contains 15 residues. The CDR3 sequence: CASSPRTGGDEKLFF. CDR3 nucleotide sequence: TGTGCCAGCAGCCCGAGGACAGGGGGCGATGAAAAACTGTTTTTT.

This chain links TRBV13 with TRBJ2-2, with 10 nucleotides matching TRBD1. In germline, CDR1 is PRHDT, CDR2 FYEKMQ (reference sequence). The CDR3 covers 16 residues. J was trimmed by 4 bases and V by 4 bases; bases with no gene match: 6. The CDR3 loop is CASSWGQGPVTGELFF. The CDR3 DNA reads TGTGCCAGCAGCTGGGGACAGGGGCCGGTCACCGGGGAGCTGTTTTTT.

This clone occurred once. The V call is TRBV21-1, the J call TRBJ2-2; TRBD1 was called by the table and not checked on the DNA. TRBV21-1 is labeled a pseudogene. CDR3 size: 17 residues. The CDR3 is CASSKDCRGVNTGELFF. Written as DNA, the CDR3 is TGTGCCAGCAGCAAAGACTGTAGGGGCGTTAACACCGGGGAGCTGTTTTTT.

The genes are TRBV7-6 and TRBJ2-1; 8 bases line up with TRBD2. V shed 1 base and J 6 bases; nucleotides not matched to a gene: 2. In germline, CDR1 is SGHVS, CDR2 FNYEAQ. The CDR3 covers 14 residues. This chain's CDR3 is CASSLVAGGNEQFF. The CDR3 DNA follows: TGTGCCAGCAGCTTAGTGGCGGGGGGCAATGAGCAGTTCTTC.

The chain has TRBV25-1 and TRBJ2-3; no clear D gene. Germline CDR1 and CDR2: MGHDK and SYGVNS. This CDR3 spans 15 amino acids. Deletions cut 3 bases from V and 0 bases from J, with 10 bases between. This CDR3 reads CASSDWVRSTDTQYF. CDR3 nucleotide sequence: TGTGCCAGCAGTGATTGGGTGAGGAGCACAGATACGCAGTATTTT.

The chain recombines TRBV7-2 with TRBJ2-1; TRBD2 agrees at 9 bases. Germline CDR1 reads SGHTA; CDR2 reads FQGNSA. Trimming removed 6 bases from V and 5 bases from J; junction bases left unmatched: 5. This CDR3 has 14 residues. Here the CDR3 DNA reads TGTGCCAGCAGGGTAGCGGGGGTCGACAATGAGCAGTTCTTC. It translates to CASRVAGVDNEQFF. Together with reference TRBV7-2 and TRBJ2-1, the CDR3 gives the full variable domain: GAGVSQSPSNKVTEKGKDVELRCDPISGHTALYWYRQSLGQGLEFLIYFQGNSAPDKSGLPSDRFSAERTGGSVSTLTIQRTQQEDSAVYLCASRVAGVDNEQFFGPGTRLTVL.

This clone was seen once. CDR3 loop: CASSSRGGLYNEQFF. The CDR3 DNA sequence: TGTGCCAGCAGCTCCAGGGGTGGCCTCTACAATGAGCAGTTCTTC. The chain combines TRBV7-9 with TRBJ2-1; a possible D gene is TRBD1 (6 bases). Trimming removed 4 bases at V and 3 bases at J, with 13 bases between. The CDR3 is 15 residues long. Germline CDR1 and CDR2: SEHNR and FQNEAQ (reference sequence).

The chain recombines TRBV5-1 with TRBJ2-1; 9 positions agree with TRBD2. The CDR3 is 15 residues long. The ends lost 1 base at V and 5 bases at J; junction bases unmatched: 4. Germline lookup yields CDR1 SGHRS and CDR2 YFSETQ. The CDR3 region has the DNA TGCGCCAGCAGCTTGTCTAGCGGGGCCGACAATGAGCAGTTCTTC. Translated, it gives CASSLSSGADNEQFF.

The rearrangement links TRBV13 to TRBJ1-3, with D uncertain. The germline V gene encodes CDR1 PRHDT and CDR2 FYEKMQ (reference sequence). Trimming left V 4 bases short and J 4 bases short, with 11 bases between. CDR3 length: 14 residues. CDR3 amino acids: CASSSGSDGNTIYF. DNA of the CDR3: TGTGCCAGCAGCTCGGGGTCTGACGGAAACACCATATATTTT.

The chain uses TRBV6-4 and TRBJ2-3; 8 bases fit TRBD2. In germline, CDR1 is MRHNA, CDR2 SNTAGT. This CDR3 has 16 amino acids. J gave up 4 bases and V 0 bases, and 6 bases lay outside the gene matches. The CDR3 DNA follows: TGTGCCAGCAGTGACTCTCCAGCGGGAGAAGCAGATACGCAGTATTTT. Residues: CASSDSPAGEADTQYF.

The table lists this clone with a few counts. V and J are TRBV5-1 and TRBJ2-7; 13 bases fit TRBD2. The CDR3 is 16 amino acids. The trim removed 4 bases at V and 0 bases at J, leaving 4 bases unmatched. CDR1 is SGHRS, CDR2 YFSETQ, per germline. In DNA form, the CDR3 reads TGCGCCAGCAGCGCACTAGCGGGAGGGAACTCCTACGAGCAGTACTTC. Amino acids: CASSALAGGNSYEQYF.

The rearrangement uses TRBV7-9 and TRBJ2-3; TRBD1 might be the D (5 bases). With 5 bases removed from V and 5 bases from J, the gap between germline ends came to 14 bases. The CDR3 is 14 residues long. Germline assignment: CDR1 SEHNR and CDR2 FQNEAQ (reference sequence). Written as DNA, the CDR3 is TGTGCCAGCAGCCCCCGACAGCAGAAAGATACGCAGTATTTT. This translates into CASSPRQQKDTQYF.

V usage is TRBV21-1 and J usage is TRBJ1-4. TRBV21-1 is classified as a pseudogene. The CDR3 spans 15 residues. CDR3 sequence reads: CASRDTPGDNEKLFF. The CDR3 bases are TGTGCCAGCAGGGACACCCCGGGGGATAATGAAAAACTGTTTTTT.

A single count supports this clone. Other nucleotide sequences in the sample specify the same CDR3. The chain links TRBV5-8 to TRBJ1-1; D may be TRBD1 (6 bases). Germline CDR1 and CDR2: SGHTS and YDEGEE. Trimming shortened V by 4 bases and J by 6 bases, and 10 bases separated the two germline ends. CDR3 length: 12 residues. The CDR3 DNA follows: TGTGCCAGCAGCATCGGACAGCCTGAAGCTTTCTTT. Amino acids: CASSIGQPEAFF.

The chain has TRBV4-1 and TRBJ1-1; D is unresolved. V was clipped by 1 base and J by 3 bases, with 9 bases between them. The CDR3 totals 14 residues. Germline values: CDR1 MGHRA, CDR2 YSYEKL. CDR3 nucleotide sequence: TGCGCCAGCAGCCAAGTGGCCTTGGACACTGAAGCTTTCTTT. This sequence encodes CASSQVALDTEAFF.

The rearrangement joins TRBV7-9 to TRBJ2-1, with 9 positions matching TRBD2. The V and J ends lost 3 bases and 8 bases, in that order; junction bases with no gene match: 11. This CDR3 has 16 amino acids. Germline CDR1 and CDR2: SEHNR and FQNEAQ (reference sequence). The CDR3 spells CASSFPIAGVSDEQFF. In nucleotides, the CDR3 is TGTGCCAGCAGCTTCCCGATAGCGGGAGTTTCCGATGAGCAGTTCTTC. Filled out from reference TRBV7-9 and TRBJ2-1, the complete variable domain reads DTGVSQNPRHKITKRGQNVTFRCDPISEHNRLYWYRQTLGQGPEFLTYFQNEAQLEKSRLLSDRFSAERPKGSFSTLEIQRTEQGDSAMYLCASSFPIAGVSDEQFFGPGTRLTVL.

This clone has only one observation. At the DNA level, this CDR3 is encoded by other sequences in the same sample as well. The J gene is TRBJ2-2, the V gene TRBV29-1; D is possibly TRBD2 (5 bases). Germline V CDR1 and CDR2: SQVTM, ANQGSEA. The CDR3 is 13 amino acids. Trimming took off 1 base at V and 3 bases at J, with 6 bases between the two ends. CDR3 nucleotides: TGCAGCGTTGAAGTGGGAGACACCGGGGAGCTGTTTTTT. It codes for CSVEVGDTGELFF.

This clone was seen a handful of times. The chain carries TRBV30 and TRBJ1-2; perhaps TRBD1 as D (6 bases). V lost 4 bases and J lost 4, with 16 bases in between. The CDR3 consists of 14 residues. The germline CDR1 and CDR2 sequences are GTSNPN and SVGIG (reference sequence). CDR3 residues: CAWTRGALSYGYTF. The CDR3 DNA follows: TGTGCCTGGACCCGGGGGGCCCTCAGCTATGGCTACACCTTC. The entire variable domain, with the rest obtained from reference TRBV30 and TRBJ1-2, is as follows: SQTIHQWPATLVQPVGSPLSLECTVEGTSNPNLYWYRQAAGRGLQLLFYSVGIGQISSEVPQNLSASRPQDRQFILSSKKLLLSDSGFYLCAWTRGALSYGYTFGSGTRLTVV.